These 12 T cell receptor beta chains came from one sample sequenced in a study of graft-versus-host responses after intestinal transplantation. Measured with immunoSEQ multiplex PCR; TCRdb has only the in-frame clones, and not every one. Among 90,000 to 100,000 clones listed, around 86% were seen once. The sample here was PBMCs, taken 255 days after intestinal transplant. Receptor source: a human patient who received an intestinal transplant, so some T cells may come from the graft donor.

The gene calls are TRBV7-9 and TRBJ2-5; 10 positions agree with TRBD2. The CDR3 extends over 17 amino acids. CDR1 and CDR2 (germline): SEHNR, FQNEAQ (reference sequence). After removal of 2 bases from V and 6 bases from J, the junction contained 12 bases not matched to a gene. The CDR3 loop is CASSLPAGLAGEKTQYF. CDR3 DNA: TGTGCCAGCAGCTTACCAGCAGGGCTAGCGGGAGAAAAGACCCAGTACTTC.

V gene TRBV18 combines with J gene TRBJ2-2; TRBD2 aligns across 9 bases. Trimming cost V 2 bases and J 3 bases; bases outside gene matches: 16. Germline-derived CDR1 and CDR2 are KGHSH and LQKENI. The CDR3 sequence is 20 residues long. CDR3 DNA: TGTGCCAGCTCACCATCATCGTTCGAAGGAGCGGGAGGTTACACCGGGGAGCTGTTTTTT. Residues: CASSPSSFEGAGGYTGELFF.

This rearrangement joins TRBV5-1 to TRBJ1-1, with D perhaps TRBD1 (6 bases). The ends were cut back, 4 bases at V and 0 bases at J, with 19 bases in the middle. Germline lookup yields CDR1 SGHRS and CDR2 YFSETQ. The CDR3 runs 17 residues. This CDR3 is CASSEGEGIIMNTEAFF. CDR3 coding DNA: TGCGCCAGCAGCGAGGGGGAGGGAATCATCATGAACACTGAAGCTTTCTTT.

V gene TRBV18 combines with J gene TRBJ2-1; D is undetermined. The germline V and J ends were trimmed by 6 bases and 3 bases, with 9 bases remaining between them. The length of the CDR3 is 13 residues. Germline V CDR1 and CDR2: KGHSH, LQKENI. As DNA, the CDR3 is TGTGCCAGCTCTCCTCCTCGCTACAATGAGCAGTTCTTC. Protein product: CASSPPRYNEQFF.

This chain links TRBV7-3 with TRBJ2-3; D possibly corresponds to TRBD1 (5 bases). CDR1 and CDR2 from the germline V gene are SGHTA and FQGTGA. The CDR3 spans 13 residues. Trimming removed 2 bases from V and 4 bases from J, with 7 bases in between. CDR3 amino acids: CASSLQGSDTQYF. The CDR3 nucleotides are TGTGCCAGCAGCTTACAGGGTTCAGATACGCAGTATTTT. The full variable domain, with the rest looked up from reference TRBV7-3 and TRBJ2-3, is GAGVSQTPSNKVTEKGKYVELRCDPISGHTALYWYRQSLGQGPEFLIYFQGTGAADDSGLPNDRFFAVRPEGSVSTLKIQRTERGDSAVYLCASSLQGSDTQYFGPGTRLTVL.

The V gene is TRBV15, the J gene TRBJ2-5; TRBD2 matches at 7 bases. The V segment lost 1 base and the J segment 5 bases; nucleotides outside the gene matches: 4. This CDR3 has 14 amino acids. Germline loops: CDR1 LNHNV, CDR2 YYDKDF (reference sequence). The CDR3 here is CATSRGEGGETQYF. The CDR3 nucleotides are TGTGCCACCAGCAGAGGGGAGGGAGGGGAGACCCAGTACTTC.

The chain couples TRBV19 to TRBJ1-1; no firm D call. Germline V gene data show CDR1 as LNHDA and CDR2 as SQIVND (reference sequence). The CDR3 is made up of 11 amino acids. V dropped 6 bases and J dropped 5 bases, with 7 bases sitting between them. CDR3 nucleotides: TGTGCCAGTAGGTGGTTGACTGAAGCTTTCTTT. Protein product: CASRWLTEAFF.

This clone has only a few counts. The V gene is TRBV5-4, the J gene TRBJ1-3; D is uncertain. V was pared by 0 bases and J by 9 bases, with 13 bases between. Germline lookup yields CDR1 SGHNT and CDR2 YYREEE (reference sequence). This CDR3 spans 14 amino acids. The DNA for the CDR3 is TGTGCCAGCAGCTTGGCAGGTACTTCAGGCACCATATATTTT. It specifies CASSLAGTSGTIYF.

The rearrangement joins TRBV18 to TRBJ1-2; 8 bases are a match to TRBD1. The CDR3 contains 18 residues. CDR1 and CDR2 from the germline V gene are KGHSH and LQKENI. The junction had 11 bases not matched to a gene; V was cut back by 2 bases and J by 0 bases. The DNA of the CDR3 is TGTGCCAGCTCACCAAGGGGACAGGAGGCGCCCACTAACTATGGCTACACCTTC. It specifies CASSPRGQEAPTNYGYTF.

The rearrangement uses TRBV5-1 and TRBJ2-2; D gene unclear. The ends were cut back, 4 bases at V and 2 bases at J, with 12 bases in the middle. This CDR3 region has 15 residues. Germline CDR1 and CDR2: SGHRS and YFSETQ. As DNA, the CDR3 is TGCGCCAGCAGCGAGACATCGTCTAACACCGGGGAGCTGTTTTTT. Translated: CASSETSSNTGELFF.

The CDR3 protein is CASSDSDRGHGYTF. DNA for the CDR3: TGCGCCAGCAGTGATTCGGACAGGGGGCATGGCTACACCTTC. The chain has TRBV10-1 and TRBJ1-2; the match to TRBD1 covers 11 bases. Germline CDR1 and CDR2: WNHNN and SYGVQD (reference sequence). The CDR3 consists of 14 residues. J was trimmed by 6 bases and V by 3 bases; bases with no gene match: 3.

The chain recombines TRBV27 with TRBJ2-1, with 12 bases identical to TRBD2. Trimming cost V 4 bases and J 10 bases; bases outside gene matches: 2. This CDR3 contains 13 residues. CDR1 and CDR2 (germline): MNHEY, SMNVEV (reference sequence). CDR3: CASSSLAGGEQFF. CDR3 in DNA: TGTGCCAGCAGTTCGCTAGCGGGAGGGGAGCAGTTCTTC.